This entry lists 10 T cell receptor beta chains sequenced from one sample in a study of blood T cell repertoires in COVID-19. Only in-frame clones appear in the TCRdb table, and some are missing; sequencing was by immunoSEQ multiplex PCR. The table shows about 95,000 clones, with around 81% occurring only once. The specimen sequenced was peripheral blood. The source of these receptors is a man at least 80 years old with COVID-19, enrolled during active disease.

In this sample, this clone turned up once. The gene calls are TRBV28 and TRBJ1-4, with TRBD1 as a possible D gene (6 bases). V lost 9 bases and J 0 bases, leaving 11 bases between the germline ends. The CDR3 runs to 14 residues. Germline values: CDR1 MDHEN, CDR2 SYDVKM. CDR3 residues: CASRGSPTNEKLFF. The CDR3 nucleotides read TGTGCCAGTAGGGGGAGCCCAACTAATGAAAAACTGTTTTTT.

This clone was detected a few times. CDR3 loop: CASSFGGRSYGYTF. The DNA for the CDR3 is TGTGCCAGCAGCTTCGGGGGGCGCAGCTATGGCTACACCTTC. This chain links TRBV11-2 with TRBJ1-2; possible D gene TRBD1, 6 bases. The germline CDR1 and CDR2 sequences are SGHAT and FQNNGV. The germline V and J ends were trimmed by 3 bases and 4 bases, with 12 bases remaining between them. CDR3 length equals 14 residues.

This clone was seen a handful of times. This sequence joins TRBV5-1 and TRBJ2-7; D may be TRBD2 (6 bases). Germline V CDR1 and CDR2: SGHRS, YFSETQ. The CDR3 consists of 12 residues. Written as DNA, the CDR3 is TGCGACCCGGGACTCCATTCCTACGAGCAGTACTTC. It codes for CDPGLHSYEQYF. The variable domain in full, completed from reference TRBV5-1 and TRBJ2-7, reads KAGVTQTPRYLIKTRGQQVTLSCSPISGHRSVSWYQQTPGQGLQFLFEYFSETQRNKGNFPGRFSGRQFSNSRSEMNVSTLELGDSALYLCDPGLHSYEQYFGPGTRLTVT.

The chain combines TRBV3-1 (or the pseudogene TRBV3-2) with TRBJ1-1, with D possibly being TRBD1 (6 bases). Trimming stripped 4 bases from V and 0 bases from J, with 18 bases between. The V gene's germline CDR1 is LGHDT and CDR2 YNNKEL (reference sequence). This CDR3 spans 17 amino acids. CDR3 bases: TGTGCCAGCAGCCCCGAAAGGGGGGGTCCCATGAACACTGAAGCTTTCTTT. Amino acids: CASSPERGGPMNTEAFF.

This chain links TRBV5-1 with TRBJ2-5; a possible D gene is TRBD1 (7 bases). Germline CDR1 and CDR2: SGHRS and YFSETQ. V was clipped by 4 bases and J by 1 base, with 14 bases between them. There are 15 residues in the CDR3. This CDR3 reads CASSGGTDTQETQYF. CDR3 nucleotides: TGCGCCAGCAGCGGGGGGACAGATACCCAAGAGACCCAGTACTTC.

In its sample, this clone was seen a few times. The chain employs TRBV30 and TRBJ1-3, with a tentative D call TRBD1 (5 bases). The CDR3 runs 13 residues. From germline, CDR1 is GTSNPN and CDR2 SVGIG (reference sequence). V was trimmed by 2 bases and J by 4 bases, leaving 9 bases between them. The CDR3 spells CAWSIGGGNTIYF. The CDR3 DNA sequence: TGTGCCTGGAGTATCGGGGGGGGAAACACCATATATTTT.

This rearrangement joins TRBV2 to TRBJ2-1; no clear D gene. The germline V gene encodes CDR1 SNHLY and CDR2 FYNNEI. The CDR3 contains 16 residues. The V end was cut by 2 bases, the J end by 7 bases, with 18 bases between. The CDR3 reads CASSELWFTTRNEQFF. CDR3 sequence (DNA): TGTGCCAGCAGTGAATTGTGGTTCACTACACGGAATGAGCAGTTCTTC. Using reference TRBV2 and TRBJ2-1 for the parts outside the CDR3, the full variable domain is EPEVTQTPSHQVTQMGQEVILRCVPISNHLYFYWYRQILGQKVEFLVSFYNNEISEKSEIFDDQFSVERPDGSNFTLKIRSTKLEDSAMYFCASSELWFTTRNEQFFGPGTRLTVL.

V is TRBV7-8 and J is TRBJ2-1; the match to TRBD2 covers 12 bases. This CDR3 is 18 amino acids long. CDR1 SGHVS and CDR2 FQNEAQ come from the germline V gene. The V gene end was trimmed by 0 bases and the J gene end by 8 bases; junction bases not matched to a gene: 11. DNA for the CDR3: TGTGCCAGCAGCTTAGCTTGGCTAGCGGGGGGGCCAGACCATGAGCAGTTCTTC. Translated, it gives CASSLAWLAGGPDHEQFF.

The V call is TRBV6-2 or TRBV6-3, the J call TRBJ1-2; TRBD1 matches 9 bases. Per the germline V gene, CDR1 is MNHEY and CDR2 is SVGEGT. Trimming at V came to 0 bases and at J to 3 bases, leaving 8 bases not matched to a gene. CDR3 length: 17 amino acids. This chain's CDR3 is CASSYSLSGQGYYGYTF. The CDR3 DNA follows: TGTGCCAGCAGTTACTCGTTGTCGGGACAGGGATACTATGGCTACACCTTC.

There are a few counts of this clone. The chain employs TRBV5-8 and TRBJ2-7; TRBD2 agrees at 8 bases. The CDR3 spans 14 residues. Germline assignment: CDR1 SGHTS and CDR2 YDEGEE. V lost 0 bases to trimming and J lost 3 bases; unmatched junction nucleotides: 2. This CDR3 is CASSLGGGSYEQYF. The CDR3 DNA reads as TGTGCCAGCAGCTTGGGCGGGGGGAGCTACGAGCAGTACTTC.